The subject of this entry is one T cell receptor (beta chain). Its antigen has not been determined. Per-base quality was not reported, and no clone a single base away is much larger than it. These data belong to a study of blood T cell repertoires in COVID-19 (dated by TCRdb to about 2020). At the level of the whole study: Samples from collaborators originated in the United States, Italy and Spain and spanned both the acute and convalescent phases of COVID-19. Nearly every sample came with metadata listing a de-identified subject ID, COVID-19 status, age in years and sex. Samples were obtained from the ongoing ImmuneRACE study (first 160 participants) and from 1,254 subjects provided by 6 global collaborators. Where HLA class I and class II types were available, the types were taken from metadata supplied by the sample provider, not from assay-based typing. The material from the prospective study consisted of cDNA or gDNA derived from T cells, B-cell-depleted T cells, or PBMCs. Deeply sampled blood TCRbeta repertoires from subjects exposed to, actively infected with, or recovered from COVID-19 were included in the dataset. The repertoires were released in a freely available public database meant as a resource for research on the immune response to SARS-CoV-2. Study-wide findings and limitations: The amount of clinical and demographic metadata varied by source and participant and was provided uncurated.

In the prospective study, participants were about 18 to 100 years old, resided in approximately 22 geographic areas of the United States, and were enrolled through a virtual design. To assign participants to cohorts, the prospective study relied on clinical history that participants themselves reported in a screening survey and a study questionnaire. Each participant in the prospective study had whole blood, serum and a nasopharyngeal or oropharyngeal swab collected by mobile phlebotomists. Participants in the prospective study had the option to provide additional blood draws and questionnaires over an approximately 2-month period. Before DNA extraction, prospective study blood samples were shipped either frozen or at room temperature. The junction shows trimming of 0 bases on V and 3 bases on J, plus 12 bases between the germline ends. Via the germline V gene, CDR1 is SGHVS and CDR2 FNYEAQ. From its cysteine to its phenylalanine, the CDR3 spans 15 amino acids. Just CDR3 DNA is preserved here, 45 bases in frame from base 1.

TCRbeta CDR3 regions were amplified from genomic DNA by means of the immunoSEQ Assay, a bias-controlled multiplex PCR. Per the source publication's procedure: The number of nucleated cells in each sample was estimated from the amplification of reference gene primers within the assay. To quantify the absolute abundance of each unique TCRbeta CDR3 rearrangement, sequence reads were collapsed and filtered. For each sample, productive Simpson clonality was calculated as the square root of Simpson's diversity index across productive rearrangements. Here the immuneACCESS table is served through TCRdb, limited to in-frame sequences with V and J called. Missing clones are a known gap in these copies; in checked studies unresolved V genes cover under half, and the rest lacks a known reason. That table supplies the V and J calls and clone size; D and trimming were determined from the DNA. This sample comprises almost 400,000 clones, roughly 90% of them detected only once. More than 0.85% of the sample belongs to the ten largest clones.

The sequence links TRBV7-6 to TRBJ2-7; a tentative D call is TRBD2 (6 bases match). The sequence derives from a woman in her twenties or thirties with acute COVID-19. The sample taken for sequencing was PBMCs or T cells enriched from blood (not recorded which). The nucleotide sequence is TGTGCCAGCAGCTTAGCGGCGCGGGACCACTACGAGCAGTACTTC. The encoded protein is CASSLAARDHYEQYF.